The source of this T cell receptor beta chain is a study of shared clonotypes between healthy human individuals. Using immunoSEQ multiplex PCR, the repertoire was profiled, and TCRdb retains in-frame clones only, with some absent. The data show 470,000 or so clones, approximately 80% seen once. The CDR3 runs 15 residues. V lost 0 bases and J 3 bases, leaving 12 bases between the germline ends. The TCR was taken from a woman in her 40s in good health. Some clones in this sample may be carry-over from other donors' samples. The genes are TRBV23-1 and TRBJ2-7; a weak D match, TRBD2 (6 bases). TRBV23-1 is known as an ORF, though its function is uncertain. Sample: PBMCs. CDR3 DNA sequence: TGCGCCAGCAGTCAATCGGTGGAGGGTTACTACGAGCAGTACTTC. It codes for CASSQSVEGYYEQYF.